One and the same sample provided the 10 T cell receptor beta chains below, sequenced in a study of regulatory T cells in long-lasting Graves disease. CDR3-region Arm-PCR and iRepertoire HTBI primers produced the TCR beta libraries. TCRdb reprocessed the multiplex PCR reads with MiXCR, giving one entry per CDR3 protein. This table holds 450,000 or so distinct CDR3 sequences, around a fifth found once. As to time point: persistent/refractory GD, antithyroid drugs over 5 years with positive TRAb. The TCR library was prepared using RNA isolated from PBMCs. The sequenced sample was peripheral blood mononuclear cells (PBMCs), obtained when the disease was refractory, from a patient treated with antithyroid drugs. These TCRs come from a female donor with Graves disease.

The chain joins TRBV20-1 to TRBJ2-3; TRBD2 might be the D (5 bases). CDR3 length equals 12 residues. Deletions cut 5 bases from V and 3 bases from J, with 9 bases between. The germline gives CDR1 DFQATT, CDR2 SNEGSKA (reference sequence). The CDR3 sequence: CSALRGTDTQYF. The CDR3 DNA is TGCAGTGCTCTCCGAGGGACAGATACGCAGTATTTT.

This clonotype was counted between two and nine times. The rearrangement links TRBV4-1 to TRBJ2-7, with D tentatively TRBD1 (5 bases). Deletions cut 5 bases from V and 1 base from J, with 12 bases between. CDR1 is MGHRA and CDR2 is YSYEKL in the germline V gene. This CDR3 is 14 amino acids long. The CDR3 region is CASSYRQISYEQYF. Here the CDR3 DNA reads TGCGCCAGCAGCTACCGACAGATATCCTACGAGCAGTACTTC.

This clonotype occurred a few times. The J gene is TRBJ2-6, the V gene TRBV7-9; D uncertain. The V end lost 11 bases, the J end lost 0 bases, and 17 bases lay between the germline ends. The germline V gene has CDR1 SEHNR and CDR2 FQNEAQ (reference sequence). The CDR3 covers 16 residues. The CDR3 DNA reads TGTGCCGGATTAAACTTCGGGTTCTCTGGGGCCAACGTCCTGACTTTC. It encodes CAGLNFGFSGANVLTF.

This clonotype was observed many times. V and J are TRBV28 and TRBJ1-5, with 7 bases lining up with TRBD1. The CDR3 sequence is 17 residues long. Losses at the gene ends were 5 bases for V and 9 bases for J; bases not matched to a gene: 19. Germline-derived CDR1 and CDR2 are MDHEN and SYDVKM. This chain's CDR3 is CASSPEEQGWLLRPQHF. Written as DNA, the CDR3 is TGTGCCAGCAGTCCCGAAGAACAGGGGTGGTTATTGAGGCCCCAGCATTTT.

This clonotype was detected only a few times. CDR3 protein: CASSQDLDRAYEQYF. As DNA, the CDR3 is TGCGCCAGCAGCCAAGATTTGGACAGGGCCTACGAGCAGTACTTC. V gene TRBV4-3 combines with J gene TRBJ2-7; 8 bases are shared with TRBD1. The CDR3 sequence is 15 residues long. V dropped 0 bases and J dropped 2; count of bases not matched to a gene: 3. Germline CDR1 reads LGHNA; CDR2 reads YSLEER.

V and J are TRBV27 and TRBJ2-4; 7 bases are shared with TRBD1. Looked up from germline, CDR1 is MNHEY and CDR2 is SMNVEV (reference sequence). V lost 1 base and J lost 8; bases outside the gene matches: 8. CDR3 length: 15 amino acids. The CDR3 DNA sequence: TGTGCCAGCAGTTTATTCCAGGACAGGAGTGACATTCAGTACTTC. It translates to CASSLFQDRSDIQYF.

The chain couples TRBV7-2 to TRBJ2-7; the D gene could be TRBD1 or TRBD2 (5 bases each). From germline, CDR1 is SGHTA and CDR2 FQGNSA. The CDR3 spans 15 residues. Between the trimmed V and J ends, which lost 6 bases and 1 base, there was a span of 16 bases. The CDR3 spells CASSLLGRESYEQYF. The CDR3 DNA is TGTGCCAGCAGTCTGCTGGGACGGGAATCCTACGAGCAGTACTTC.

This sequence joins TRBV27 and TRBJ2-2, with D unresolved. The CDR3 totals 14 residues. Trimming shortened V by 2 bases and J by 9 bases, and 13 bases separated the two germline ends. In germline, CDR1 is MNHEY, CDR2 SMNVEV (reference sequence). The CDR3 protein is CASSLAPAQRELFF. The CDR3 DNA sequence: TGTGCCAGCAGTTTAGCCCCTGCACAGAGGGAGCTGTTTTTT.

The rearrangement uses TRBV20-1 and TRBJ2-7, with 9 positions matching TRBD1. Germline assignment: CDR1 DFQATT and CDR2 SNEGSKA (reference sequence). The CDR3 is made up of 14 amino acids. The J segment lost 5 bases and the V segment lost 1 base, leaving 6 bases of the junction unmatched. The CDR3 sequence: CSARGGDRGDEQYF. The CDR3 nucleotides are TGCAGTGCTAGAGGCGGAGACAGGGGGGACGAGCAGTACTTC.

This clonotype was observed a handful of times. The CDR3 sequence is CASSLTGTAGNTIYF. In nucleotides, the CDR3 is TGTGCCAGCAGTCTAACCGGGACAGCTGGAAACACCATATATTTT. The rearrangement links TRBV28 to TRBJ1-3; 7 bases line up with TRBD1. Unmatched junction bases numbered 6, after V lost 5 bases and J lost 2 bases. Germline-derived CDR1 and CDR2 are MDHEN and SYDVKM. This CDR3 spans 15 amino acids.